The subject of this entry is one T cell receptor (beta chain). What it recognizes is unknown. Uncontrolled infection, other autoimmune disease, pregnancy or lactation excluded patients. This sample was taken from a study of T cells in Graves' hyperthyroidism and ophthalmopathy. CDR3 length equals 15 residues. Germline V gives CDR1 SGHNT, CDR2 YYREEE (reference sequence). V was shortened by 3 bases and J by 5 bases, with 15 bases between the two germline ends. The study's findings and limits: Ophthalmopathy was model-predicted a median approximately six months pre-onset.

It was RNA transcripts that yielded the amplified TCR beta CDR3 regions. First-round RT-PCR of the TCR CDR3 relied on the HTBI primer set. One entry per CDR3 protein, called by TCRdb with MiXCR from the multiplex PCR reads. The sample holds a few hundred thousand distinct CDR3 sequences; roughly 13% are singletons and the top ten take roughly 8.3%. The chain is built from TRBV5-4 and TRBJ2-1; no clear D. The clonotype comes from a woman aged 18 to 35 with Graves' hyperthyroidism. Material for sequencing was blood. CDR3 protein: CASSSRTQPDNEQFF. The CDR3 bases are TGTGCCAGCAGCTCCAGGACCCAACCTGACAATGAGCAGTTCTTC. Based on the CDR3 plus reference TRBV5-4 and TRBJ2-1, the full variable domain is ETGVTQSPTHLIKTRGQQVTLRCSSQSGHNTVSWYQQALGQGPQFIFQYYREEENGRGNFPPRFSGLQFPNYSSELNVNALELDDSALYLCASSSRTQPDNEQFFGPGTRLTVL.